These T cell receptor beta chains were read from a single sample in a study of Ad26.COV2.S vaccination and SARS-CoV-2 variants. Profiled with immunoSEQ multiplex PCR; TCRdb holds only in-frame clones, not every one. The data show around 310,000 clones, with 75% to 90% seen just once and approximately 5.8% held by the top ten. The material sequenced was peripheral blood, taken in a trial of Ad26.COV2.S vaccine versus placebo. All receptors derive from a person between 18 and 65 years old who received the Ad26.COV2.S COVID-19 vaccine or a placebo. Both conserved end residues are part of each CDR3. Fields, in order: V gene, clone size, J gene, D gene, CDR3 protein, CDR3 DNA. D genes are given only for firm matches. Size is stated for part of the rows, as once, few or many counts, or as a class when the clone is expanded.

v_gene: TRBV6-5
abundance: NA
j_gene: TRBJ2-3
d_gene: NA
CDR3aa: CASSYSRGTDTQYF
CDR3nt: TGTGCCAGCAGTTACTCCCGCGGGACAGATACGCAGTATTTT

v_gene: TRBV29-1
abundance: NA
j_gene: TRBJ1-3
d_gene: NA
CDR3aa: CSVEDRWGGSGNTIYF
CDR3nt: TGCAGCGTTGAAGATCGATGGGGGGGCTCTGGAAACACCATATATTTT

v_gene: TRBV7-9
abundance: NA
j_gene: TRBJ1-4
d_gene: NA
CDR3aa: CASSPTSIGEKLFF
CDR3nt: TGTGCCAGCAGCCCGACCAGTATTGGTGAAAAACTGTTTTTT

v_gene: TRBV19
abundance: NA
j_gene: TRBJ2-1
d_gene: NA
CDR3aa: CASSALASSYNEQFF
CDR3nt: TGTGCCAGTAGTGCTTTAGCTAGCTCCTACAATGAGCAGTTCTTC

v_gene: TRBV3-1/TRBV3-2
abundance: NA
j_gene: TRBJ1-1
d_gene: NA
CDR3aa: CASSQGSHTEAFF
CDR3nt: TGTGCCAGCAGCCAAGGGTCGCACACTGAAGCTTTCTTT

v_gene: TRBV6-2/TRBV6-3
abundance: NA
j_gene: TRBJ2-2
d_gene: NA
CDR3aa: CASSKARQATGELFF
CDR3nt: TGTGCCAGCAGTAAAGCCCGACAGGCTACCGGGGAGCTGTTTTTT

v_gene: TRBV28
abundance: NA
j_gene: TRBJ1-3
d_gene: TRBD1
CDR3aa: CASRQQGALSGNTIYF
CDR3nt: TGTGCCAGTCGTCAACAGGGGGCTCTTTCTGGAAACACCATATATTTT

v_gene: TRBV9
abundance: NA
j_gene: TRBJ1-1
d_gene: NA
CDR3aa: CASSAGYRRMNTEAFF
CDR3nt: TGTGCCAGCAGCGCAGGGTACCGACGCATGAACACTGAAGCTTTCTTT

v_gene: TRBV7-8
abundance: NA
j_gene: TRBJ1-4
d_gene: TRBD1
CDR3aa: CASGGQGLVNEKLFF
CDR3nt: TGTGCCAGCGGAGGACAGGGATTGGTTAATGAAAAACTGTTTTTT

v_gene: TRBV19
abundance: NA
j_gene: TRBJ1-1
d_gene: NA
CDR3aa: CASSIGVWDTEAFF
CDR3nt: TGTGCCAGTAGTATTGGGGTTTGGGACACTGAAGCTTTCTTT

v_gene: TRBV3-1/TRBV3-2
abundance: NA
j_gene: TRBJ2-3
d_gene: TRBD2
CDR3aa: CASSPSSGGASDTQYF
CDR3nt: TGTGCCAGCAGCCCCTCTAGCGGGGGGGCCTCAGATACGCAGTATTTT

v_gene: TRBV7-9
abundance: NA
j_gene: TRBJ1-3
d_gene: NA
CDR3aa: CASSRTLQGFGNTIYF
CDR3nt: TGTGCCAGCAGCCGAACGCTTCAGGGCTTCGGAAACACCATATATTTT

v_gene: TRBV2
abundance: NA
j_gene: TRBJ1-1
d_gene: NA
CDR3aa: CASSEGGYADTEAFF
CDR3nt: TGTGCCAGCAGTGAGGGAGGGTACGCGGACACTGAAGCTTTCTTT

v_gene: TRBV28
abundance: NA
j_gene: TRBJ2-5
d_gene: TRBD2
CDR3aa: CASSFSGGAGETQYF
CDR3nt: TGTGCCAGCAGTTTTAGCGGGGGGGCCGGGGAGACCCAGTACTTC

v_gene: TRBV4-3
abundance: NA
j_gene: TRBJ2-4
d_gene: NA
CDR3aa: CASSLEYGAKNIQYF
CDR3nt: TGCGCCAGCAGCTTGGAGTATGGGGCCAAAAACATTCAGTACTTC

v_gene: TRBV4-3
abundance: once
j_gene: TRBJ1-4
d_gene: NA
CDR3aa: CASSQGATGEKLFF
CDR3nt: TGCGCCAGCAGCCAAGGGGCCACGGGTGAAAAACTGTTTTTT

v_gene: TRBV19
abundance: NA
j_gene: TRBJ1-5
d_gene: TRBD1
CDR3aa: CASNGDRSPFRGNQPQHF
CDR3nt: TGTGCCAGTAATGGGGACAGGAGCCCATTCAGGGGCAATCAGCCCCAGCATTTT